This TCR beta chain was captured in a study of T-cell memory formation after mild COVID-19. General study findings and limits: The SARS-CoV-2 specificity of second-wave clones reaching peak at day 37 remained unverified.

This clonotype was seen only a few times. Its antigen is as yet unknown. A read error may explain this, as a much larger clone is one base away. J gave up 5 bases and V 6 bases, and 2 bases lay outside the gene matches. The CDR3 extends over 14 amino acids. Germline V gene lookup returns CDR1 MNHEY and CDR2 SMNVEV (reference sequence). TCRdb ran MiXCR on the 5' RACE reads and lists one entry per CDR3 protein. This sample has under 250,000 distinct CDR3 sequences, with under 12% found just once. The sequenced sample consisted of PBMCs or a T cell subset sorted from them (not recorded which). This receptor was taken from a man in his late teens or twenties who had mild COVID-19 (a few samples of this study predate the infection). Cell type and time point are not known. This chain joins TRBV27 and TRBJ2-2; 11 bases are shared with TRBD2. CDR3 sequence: CASRGLAETGELFF. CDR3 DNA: TGTGCCAGCAGGGGACTAGCGGAAACCGGGGAGCTGTTTTTT.